This T cell receptor beta chain was profiled in a study of blood T cell repertoires in COVID-19. Study-level information: From the United States, Italy and Spain came samples of acute and convalescent COVID-19.

V lost 5 bases and J lost 8; bases outside the gene matches: 9. This CDR3 is 14 amino acids long. Looked up from germline, CDR1 is LNHDA and CDR2 is SQIVND (reference sequence). Methods used by the authors: Cell counts per sample came from amplifying reference gene primers. Clones were sequenced by immunoSEQ multiplex PCR, and TCRdb holds only the in-frame ones, with some missing. The DNA gave D and trimming, while V, J and clone size come from that table. The sample lists approximately 92,000 clones; approximately 80% were seen once. V usage is TRBV19 and J usage is TRBJ1-1, with 9 nucleotides matching TRBD1. Specimen: peripheral blood. This clonotype was obtained from a man in his forties or fifties with acute or convalescent COVID-19. The CDR3 nucleotides are TGTGCCAGTAGTCCGACAGGGGGAGGACAAGAAGCTTTCTTT. Its protein is CASSPTGGGQEAFF.